A single sample is the source of the 19 T cell receptor beta chains below, sequenced in a study of long-term antiretroviral therapy in people with HIV (dated by TCRdb to between 2021 and 2024). The immunoSEQ hsTCRB v3.0 assay was used at survey level resolution to sequence the TRB variable region. TCRdb provides this immuneACCESS table in a form limited to in-frame rearrangements. Some clones are lacking; in checked studies, under half of them reflect an unresolved V gene, and why the rest are absent is not known. Counted in this sample were roughly 30,000 clones; 80% to 90% of them appeared once. The ten top clones hold 3% to 4.5% of the sample. The sequencing used unsorted PBMCs, collected 0.8 years before starting antiretroviral therapy. These receptors originate from a man aged 18 to 29 with HIV.

The chain uses TRBV29-1 and TRBJ2-2; D is ambiguous. The V gene's germline CDR1 is SQVTM and CDR2 ANQGSEA. The CDR3 length is 14 residues. The V gene lost 4 bases and the J gene lost 0 bases, with 9 bases spanning the gap. The CDR3 protein is CSVGQDPNTGELFF. The CDR3 DNA sequence: TGCAGCGTTGGGCAGGACCCGAACACCGGGGAGCTGTTTTTT.

The chain couples TRBV29-1 to TRBJ2-3, with a tentative D call TRBD1 (5 bases). Germline V gene lookup returns CDR1 SQVTM and CDR2 ANQGSEA. This CDR3 comprises 15 residues. Trimming took 5 bases from V and 10 from J, leaving 25 bases between them. CDR3 bases: TGCAGCGTTAGTGAAGGGGTCGAGGCATGGGCCCCGCAGTATTTT. This encodes CSVSEGVEAWAPQYF.

This rearrangement joins TRBV7-8 to TRBJ1-5, with D maybe TRBD1 (6 bases). With 1 base removed from V and 0 bases from J, the gap between germline ends came to 10 bases. The CDR3 sequence is 16 residues long. The V gene's germline CDR1 is SGHVS and CDR2 FQNEAQ. The CDR3 DNA sequence: TGTGCCAGCAGCTTAGTGGGGGCCTATAGCAATCAGCCCCAGCATTTT. It is translated as CASSLVGAYSNQPQHF.

This chain joins TRBV5-1 and TRBJ2-3, with D unresolved. Trimming removed 4 bases at V and 11 bases at J, with 17 bases between. This CDR3 contains 13 residues. The germline gives CDR1 SGHRS, CDR2 YFSETQ. Written as DNA, the CDR3 is TGCGCCAGCAGCCTGTCTCTGGGTCTTGTGCAGTATTTT. It is translated as CASSLSLGLVQYF.

The chain is built from TRBV7-9 and TRBJ2-1; unclear D gene. Looked up from germline, CDR1 is SEHNR and CDR2 is FQNEAQ (reference sequence). The CDR3 sequence is 14 residues long. Trimming stripped 6 bases from V and 2 bases from J, with 11 bases between. CDR3 in DNA: TGTGCCAGCAGGGCGCTGGACCCCTACAATGAGCAGTTCTTC. Its protein is CASRALDPYNEQFF.

The V gene is TRBV7-9, the J gene TRBJ2-5; the D is unclear. Trimming took off 7 bases at V and 6 bases at J, with 15 bases between the two ends. In germline, CDR1 is SEHNR, CDR2 FQNEAQ (reference sequence). The CDR3 is 13 residues long. The CDR3 loop reads CASTQSRMQTQYF. The CDR3, as DNA: TGTGCCAGCACCCAAAGTAGGATGCAGACCCAGTACTTC.

This chain uses TRBV5-1 with TRBJ1-1, with D possibly matching TRBD1 (6 bases). Trimming removed 3 bases from V and 12 bases from J, with 21 bases in between. Germline V CDR1 and CDR2: SGHRS, YFSETQ. CDR3 size: 14 residues. The CDR3 bases are TGCGCCAGCAGCTCAGAGCAGGAGGGGACAAGGACTTTCTTT. This translates into CASSSEQEGTRTFF.

The chain links TRBV7-9 to TRBJ1-2, with TRBD1 matching 9 bases. Germline V gene data show CDR1 as SEHNR and CDR2 as FQNEAQ (reference sequence). The CDR3 runs 16 residues. With 8 bases clipped from V and 3 bases from J, the junction kept 13 bases outside the gene matches. This CDR3 is CASRGQGLGKDYGYTF. Written as DNA, the CDR3 is TGTGCCAGCCGAGGACAGGGGCTGGGAAAGGACTATGGCTACACCTTC.

This chain joins TRBV5-1 and TRBJ1-1, with 10 bases matching TRBD1. The V and J ends lost 4 bases and 6 bases, in that order; junction bases with no gene match: 9. Germline CDR1 and CDR2: SGHRS and YFSETQ. The CDR3 sequence is 15 residues long. CDR3 loop: CASSPAGQGIAEAFF. The DNA of the CDR3 is TGCGCCAGCAGCCCCGCGGGACAGGGGATCGCTGAAGCTTTCTTT.

This clone has just a few counts. The chain is built from TRBV4-2 and TRBJ2-2; TRBD2 matches 11 bases. Trimming removed 4 bases from V and 1 base from J; junction bases left unmatched: 2. The V gene's germline CDR1 is LGHNA and CDR2 YNFKEQ. The CDR3 spans 16 residues. The CDR3 coding sequence is TGTGCCAGCAGCCGTGGACTAGCGGGGAACACCGGGGAGCTGTTTTTT. Its protein is CASSRGLAGNTGELFF.

V gene TRBV5-1 combines with J gene TRBJ2-1; the D gene is possibly TRBD2 (7 bases). V was shortened by 3 bases and J by 3 bases, with 13 bases between the two germline ends. This CDR3 is 15 amino acids long. The germline gives CDR1 SGHRS, CDR2 YFSETQ. The CDR3 spells CASSWEGDLYNEQFF. The DNA of the CDR3 is TGCGCCAGCAGCTGGGAGGGGGACCTCTACAATGAGCAGTTCTTC.

This clone appeared a few times. J is TRBJ1-5 and V is TRBV30, with TRBD1 as a possible D gene (6 bases). CDR3 length equals 13 residues. Trimming took 2 bases from V and 5 from J, leaving 10 bases between them. From germline, CDR1 is GTSNPN and CDR2 SVGIG (reference sequence). The chain's CDR3 is CAWSRGPDQPQHF. The CDR3 region has the DNA TGTGCCTGGAGTCGGGGGCCAGATCAGCCCCAGCATTTT. Drawing the rest from reference TRBV30 and TRBJ1-5, the complete variable domain is SQTIHQWPATLVQPVGSPLSLECTVEGTSNPNLYWYRQAAGRGLQLLFYSVGIGQISSEVPQNLSASRPQDRQFILSSKKLLLSDSGFYLCAWSRGPDQPQHFGDGTRLSIL.

This clone was detected only a few times. The J gene is TRBJ1-2, the V gene TRBV11-2; D is possibly TRBD1 (5 bases). The CDR3 contains 16 residues. Trimming took off 1 base at V and 5 bases at J, with 17 bases between the two ends. Germline CDR1 SGHAT, CDR2 FQNNGV. CDR3 DNA: TGTGCCAGCAGCTTAGGGTTCGGCGGCAGGGCGTATGGCTACACCTTC. Translation gives CASSLGFGGRAYGYTF.

V gene TRBV10-3 combines with J gene TRBJ2-2, with D possibly TRBD2 on 6 matching bases. The CDR3 is made up of 14 amino acids. Trimming took off 7 bases at V and 3 bases at J, with 12 bases between the two ends. Germline values: CDR1 ENHRY, CDR2 SYGVKD. CDR3 protein: CAINGGLHTGELFF. In nucleotides, the CDR3 is TGTGCCATCAACGGGGGACTGCACACCGGGGAGCTGTTTTTT.

J is TRBJ1-2 and V is TRBV4-2, with D possibly TRBD1 on 6 matching bases. This CDR3 has 14 amino acids. V was clipped by 0 bases and J by 8 bases, with 13 bases between them. Per germline, CDR1 LGHNA and CDR2 YNFKEQ. CDR3 loop: CASSQDRGPWGYTF. The CDR3 nucleotides read TGTGCCAGCAGCCAAGACAGGGGCCCCTGGGGCTACACCTTC.

This rearrangement joins TRBV9 to TRBJ2-1; 7 nucleotides match TRBD2. V shed 4 bases, J shed 6 bases, and the junction held 7 bases outside the gene matches. Germline loops: CDR1 SGDLS, CDR2 YYNGEE. This CDR3 is 14 amino acids long. CDR3 sequence reads: CASSFTGGPNEQFF. The CDR3 region has the DNA TGTGCCAGCAGCTTTACGGGAGGCCCCAATGAGCAGTTCTTC.

The J gene is TRBJ1-5, the V gene TRBV19, with D possibly being TRBD1 (5 bases). The CDR3 spans 13 residues. The germline V gene has CDR1 LNHDA and CDR2 SQIVND (reference sequence). Trimming removed 2 bases at V and 4 bases at J, with 6 bases between. The chain's CDR3 is CASSITGNQPQHF. The CDR3 DNA sequence: TGTGCCAGTAGTATAACAGGTAATCAGCCCCAGCATTTT.

The rearrangement uses TRBV19 and TRBJ2-3, with 10 nucleotides matching TRBD1. The V segment lost 3 bases and the J segment 6 bases; nucleotides outside the gene matches: 9. There are 16 residues in the CDR3. CDR1 and CDR2 from the germline V gene are LNHDA and SQIVND (reference sequence). Written as DNA, the CDR3 is TGTGCCAGTAGTATCCGGGCCGGGACAGGGGTCGATACGCAGTATTTT. Translation gives CASSIRAGTGVDTQYF. Together with reference TRBV19 and TRBJ2-3, the CDR3 gives the full variable domain: DGGITQSPKYLFRKEGQNVTLSCEQNLNHDAMYWYRQDPGQGLRLIYYSQIVNDFQKGDIAEGYSVSREKKESFPLTVTSAQKNPTAFYLCASSIRAGTGVDTQYFGPGTRLTVL.

The rearrangement uses TRBV9 and TRBJ1-1, with a weak D call TRBD1 (5 bases). Germline lookup yields CDR1 SGDLS and CDR2 YYNGEE. This CDR3 contains 13 residues. V shed 1 base and J shed 3 bases, with 7 bases lying between them. In nucleotides, the CDR3 is TGTGCCAGCAGCGTACTAGGGGACACTGAAGCTTTCTTT. Its protein is CASSVLGDTEAFF.